This entry lists 25 T cell receptor beta chains sequenced from one sample in a study of T cells in Graves' hyperthyroidism and ophthalmopathy. Amplification of TCR beta CDR3 regions was performed using RNA transcripts as template. Researchers ran a first-round RT-PCR on the TCR CDR3 using the HTBI primer set. TCRdb analysed the multiplex PCR reads with MiXCR anew, one entry per CDR3 protein. This sample has some 510,000 distinct CDR3 sequences, with less than 25% found just once. Sequenced: blood. The origin of the receptors is a man aged 18 to 35 with Graves' hyperthyroidism.

This clonotype was counted ten times or more. In DNA, the CDR3 is TGTGCCAGCAGCTCCGGGGCGGCTGAAGCTTTCTTT. Translated, it gives CASSSGAAEAFF. This chain links TRBV11-2 with TRBJ1-1; D may be TRBD1 (5 bases). The CDR3 contains 12 residues. Trimming stripped 4 bases from V and 6 bases from J, with 9 bases between. Per germline, CDR1 SGHAT and CDR2 FQNNGV. Full variable domain (rest looked up from reference TRBV11-2 and TRBJ1-1): EAGVAQSPRYKIIEKRQSVAFWCNPISGHATLYWYQQILGQGPKLLIQFQNNGVVDDSQLPKDRFSAERLKGVDSTLKIQPAKLEDSAVYLCASSSGAAEAFFGQGTRLTVV.

Many counts were recorded for this clonotype. This chain uses TRBV20-1 with TRBJ1-1; D might be TRBD1 (6 bases). Trimming stripped 6 bases from V and 1 base from J, with 15 bases between. The CDR3 loop spans 14 amino acids. Germline V gene lookup returns CDR1 DFQATT and CDR2 SNEGSKA (reference sequence). CDR3 protein: CSAQPGHTNTEAFF. DNA of the CDR3: TGCAGTGCCCAGCCGGGACACACGAACACTGAAGCTTTCTTT.

The genes are TRBV6-2 or TRBV6-3 and TRBJ1-1; TRBD1 is a possible D gene (6 bases). V was pared by 4 bases and J by 7 bases, with 16 bases between. Germline V lookup: CDR1 MNHEY, CDR2 SVGEGT. The CDR3 contains 14 residues. CDR3 sequence reads: CASSFRQARNEAFF. The CDR3, as DNA: TGTGCCAGCAGTTTCAGACAGGCTCGGAATGAAGCTTTCTTT.

The chain couples TRBV5-1 to TRBJ1-5; D might be TRBD1 (5 bases). Germline-derived CDR1 and CDR2 are SGHRS and YFSETQ. CDR3 length: 15 amino acids. Trimming cost V 0 bases and J 5 bases, with 12 bases left between them. CDR3 amino acids: CASSLALGEYQPQHF. As DNA, the CDR3 is TGCGCCAGCAGCTTGGCCCTAGGGGAGTATCAGCCCCAGCATTTT.

The rearrangement joins TRBV27 to TRBJ2-2; TRBD1 matches 9 bases. V trimming: 5 bases; J trimming: 6 bases; junction bases outside the gene matches: 10. Per the germline V gene, CDR1 is MNHEY and CDR2 is SMNVEV (reference sequence). The CDR3 covers 16 residues. The CDR3 protein is CASSLGTGIRPGELFF. As DNA, the CDR3 is TGTGCCAGCAGTCTCGGGACAGGGATTCGACCCGGGGAGCTGTTTTTT.

This clonotype has at least ten counts. CDR3 protein: CASSLSGVAAGELFF. CDR3 in DNA: TGTGCCAGCAGTTTAAGCGGGGTCGCGGCCGGGGAGCTGTTTTTT. V is TRBV12-3 or TRBV12-4 and J is TRBJ2-2, with TRBD2 identical over 7 bases. J gave up 6 bases and V 2 bases, and 6 bases lay outside the gene matches. The CDR3 is made up of 15 amino acids.

Regarding this clonotype: A much larger clone differs from this one at a single base, so this may be a read error. CDR3 DNA sequence: TGTGCCAGCAGCTGGCAGTTGGGTTACTCCTACGAGCAGTACTTC. This gives the protein CASSWQLGYSYEQYF. V is TRBV28 and J is TRBJ2-7; D call uncertain. The CDR3 loop spans 15 amino acids. Germline values: CDR1 MDHEN, CDR2 SYDVKM. V dropped 6 bases and J dropped 0 bases, with 15 bases sitting between them.

V usage is TRBV30 and J usage is TRBJ2-2; D perhaps matches TRBD1 (5 bases). CDR3 length: 12 residues. The V end lost 4 bases, the J end lost 7 bases, and 10 bases lay between the germline ends. Per the germline V gene, CDR1 is GTSNPN and CDR2 is SVGIG (reference sequence). The CDR3 loop reads CAWTQGIGELFF. CDR3 in DNA: TGTGCCTGGACCCAGGGTATCGGGGAGCTGTTTTTT. The full variable domain, completed using reference TRBV30 and TRBJ2-2, is SQTIHQWPATLVQPVGSPLSLECTVEGTSNPNLYWYRQAAGRGLQLLFYSVGIGQISSEVPQNLSASRPQDRQFILSSKKLLLSDSGFYLCAWTQGIGELFFGEGSRLTVL.

At least ten counts were recorded for this clonotype. The chain uses TRBV29-1 and TRBJ1-1; D is undetermined. Trimming left V 7 bases short and J 0 bases short, with 9 bases between. Germline V gene data show CDR1 as SQVTM and CDR2 as ANQGSEA. This CDR3 contains 12 residues. CDR3 amino acids: CSARHLNTEAFF. The CDR3 DNA follows: TGCAGCGCGAGGCACCTGAACACTGAAGCTTTCTTT.

For this clonotype: A read error is possible here, since a much larger clone lies one base away. CDR3 sequence: CAISPGHGDEQYF. The CDR3 coding sequence is TGTGCCATCAGCCCGGGACATGGGGACGAGCAGTACTTC. V is TRBV10-3 and J is TRBJ2-7, with a tentative D call TRBD1 (6 bases). The CDR3 extends over 13 amino acids. The germline gives CDR1 ENHRY, CDR2 SYGVKD. The germline V and J ends were trimmed by 6 bases and 5 bases, with 14 bases remaining between them.

This clonotype was seen only a few times. The rearrangement links TRBV18 to TRBJ2-5, with D hard to call. Germline-derived CDR1 and CDR2 are KGHSH and LQKENI. V was cut by 1 base and J by 3 bases, with 9 bases left in between. CDR3 size: 14 residues. CDR3 bases: TGTGCCAGCTCACCACTCCCAAAAGAAGAGACCCAGTACTTC. This gives the protein CASSPLPKEETQYF.

This clonotype appeared many times. The V and J genes are TRBV10-3 and TRBJ2-7; D gene ambiguous. The CDR3 consists of 13 residues. The germline V gene encodes CDR1 ENHRY and CDR2 SYGVKD. V lost 3 bases and J lost 6, with 12 bases in between. CDR3 DNA: TGTGCCATCAGTGACTCTACGGGTGCCGAGCAGTACTTC. Its translation is CAISDSTGAEQYF.

The chain uses TRBV30 and TRBJ2-5; TRBD2 is a possible D gene (5 bases). Germline V lookup: CDR1 GTSNPN, CDR2 SVGIG (reference sequence). The length of the CDR3 is 15 residues. Trimming cost V 0 bases and J 4 bases, with 15 bases left between them. This CDR3 reads CAWSVGAVTLETQYF. CDR3 bases: TGTGCCTGGAGTGTAGGAGCGGTGACCTTAGAGACCCAGTACTTC.

This clonotype has a count of ten or more. The chain recombines TRBV25-1 with TRBJ1-5; weak D call: TRBD1 (6 bases). The CDR3 extends over 15 amino acids. V lost 4 bases to trimming and J lost 5 bases, with 15 bases between them. Germline V CDR1 and CDR2: MGHDK, SYGVNS. The chain's CDR3 is CASSGLEGGDQPQHF. In nucleotides, the CDR3 is TGTGCCAGCAGTGGCTTGGAGGGGGGGGATCAGCCCCAGCATTTT.

This clonotype was detected ten times or more. The chain employs TRBV5-1 and TRBJ1-1; TRBD1 aligns across 9 bases. CDR3 length: 15 amino acids. Germline loops: CDR1 SGHRS, CDR2 YFSETQ. With 4 bases clipped from V and 2 bases from J, the junction kept 6 bases outside the gene matches. The CDR3 spells CASSPGDRVNTEAFF. DNA for the CDR3: TGCGCCAGCAGCCCGGGGGACAGGGTCAACACTGAAGCTTTCTTT.

This clonotype was recorded many times. The chain uses TRBV12-3 or TRBV12-4 and TRBJ1-1; D is undetermined. There are 13 residues in the CDR3. V gave up 3 bases and J gave up 4 bases, with 9 bases separating them. As DNA, the CDR3 is TGTGCCAGCAGTTTCCCGCGGTCCACTGAAGCTTTCTTT. It specifies CASSFPRSTEAFF.

The chain recombines TRBV20-1 with TRBJ2-5; 8 nucleotides match TRBD2. This CDR3 comprises 15 residues. Germline loops: CDR1 DFQATT, CDR2 SNEGSKA (reference sequence). The V segment lost 5 bases and the J segment 8 bases; nucleotides outside the gene matches: 16. The CDR3 DNA reads TGCAGTGCTCAACCTTTAGCGGGGAGTGGCGAAACCCAGTACTTC. It encodes CSAQPLAGSGETQYF.

The J gene is TRBJ2-7, the V gene TRBV12-3 or TRBV12-4; 7 bases are shared with TRBD1. The CDR3 is 15 residues long. The J segment lost 5 bases and the V segment lost 1 base, leaving 8 bases of the junction unmatched. CDR3 DNA: TGTGCCAGCAGTTTAGAAGAGGGGGCCAGCCACGAGCAGTACTTC. Residues: CASSLEEGASHEQYF.

This clonotype was detected many times. The chain joins TRBV20-1 to TRBJ1-2, with D possibly matching TRBD1 (5 bases). The V end was cut by 0 bases, the J end by 1 base, with 6 bases between. The V gene's germline CDR1 is DFQATT and CDR2 SNEGSKA (reference sequence). The CDR3 runs 13 residues. DNA for the CDR3: TGCAGTGCTAGAGATGACAGTAACTATGGCTACACCTTC. Protein product: CSARDDSNYGYTF.

To note about this clonotype: A single base separates this from a much larger clone, so it may be a read error. CDR3 DNA: TGTGCCAGCTTAGGGGGGAGTATCTACGAGCAGTACTTC. Translation gives CASLGGSIYEQYF. The chain joins TRBV28 to TRBJ2-7; D is perhaps TRBD1 or TRBD2 (6 bases each). CDR3 size: 13 residues. Trimming pared 8 bases from V and 3 bases from J, leaving 14 bases between. Germline V gene data show CDR1 as MDHEN and CDR2 as SYDVKM.

This clonotype came up a few times. The gene calls are TRBV9 and TRBJ1-1; possibly TRBD1 for D (5 bases). Germline V CDR1 and CDR2: SGDLS, YYNGEE. The CDR3 is 16 residues long. Trimming shortened V by 0 bases and J by 3 bases, and 15 bases separated the two germline ends. The CDR3 bases are TGTGCCAGCAGCGTAGTAAGGGGACGTTGGGACACTGAAGCTTTCTTT. This sequence encodes CASSVVRGRWDTEAFF.

This clonotype occurred many times. V gene TRBV30 combines with J gene TRBJ1-5; D ambiguous. CDR3 length: 12 amino acids. Looked up from germline, CDR1 is GTSNPN and CDR2 is SVGIG (reference sequence). The V and J ends lost 4 bases and 4 bases respectively, with 8 bases between them. The chain's CDR3 is CAWNDGNQPQHF. The CDR3 DNA reads as TGTGCCTGGAACGACGGGAATCAGCCCCAGCATTTT.

V usage is TRBV20-1 and J usage is TRBJ1-1; possible D gene TRBD1, 5 bases. Germline values: CDR1 DFQATT, CDR2 SNEGSKA (reference sequence). V was clipped by 5 bases and J by 1 base, with 14 bases between them. The CDR3 spans 14 residues. The DNA for the CDR3 is TGCAGTGCTTGGGGGGAAATCAGGAACACTGAAGCTTTCTTT. As protein: CSAWGEIRNTEAFF.

In this sample, this clonotype turned up many times. This chain joins TRBV15 and TRBJ2-5; D is ambiguous. The CDR3 length is 14 residues. With 0 bases removed from V and 1 base from J, the gap between germline ends came to 6 bases. Germline assignment: CDR1 LNHNV and CDR2 YYDKDF (reference sequence). This CDR3 is CATSREGSQETQYF. As DNA, the CDR3 is TGTGCCACCAGCAGAGAGGGGTCCCAAGAGACCCAGTACTTC.

On this clonotype: Possible read error: a much larger clone is one base away. The genes are TRBV29-1 and TRBJ1-1; possibly TRBD1 for D (5 bases). The V end was cut by 5 bases, the J end by 4 bases, with 8 bases between. Germline CDR1 SQVTM, CDR2 ANQGSEA. The CDR3 runs to 11 residues. The CDR3 sequence is CSVSGPTEAFF. As DNA, the CDR3 is TGCAGCGTTTCGGGACCCACTGAAGCTTTCTTT.